These 22 T cell receptor beta chains were all obtained from the same sample, sequenced in a study of T cells in Graves' hyperthyroidism and ophthalmopathy (dated by TCRdb to the late 2010s). Receptor libraries were prepared by multiplex PCR. Sequencing was carried out with an Illumina HiSeq 2000. The TCR beta CDR3 regions were amplified from RNA transcripts. The TCR CDR3 was subjected to a first round of RT-PCR using the HTBI primer set and the Qiagen OneStep RT-PCR kit. TCRdb itself trimmed the public reads at Q25 with fastp, ran MiXCR and retained productive beta chains. Rows are unified per CDR3 protein, each entry keeping the most common DNA and genes. This sample gives about 520,000 distinct CDR3 sequences in total; about 20% of them show up just once. Of the sample, around a quarter is held by the ten largest clones. Sequenced input: blood. The receptors were sampled from a man aged 18 to 30 with Graves' hyperthyroidism.

This clonotype has more than one count but fewer than ten. The chain joins TRBV9 to TRBJ1-1; 7 nucleotides line up with TRBD1. Germline lookup yields CDR1 SGDLS and CDR2 YYNGEE. The CDR3 is 16 residues long. Losses at the gene ends were 3 bases for V and 0 bases for J; bases not matched to a gene: 8. CDR3 coding DNA: TGTGCCAGCAGCGATGGGGACAGACTCATGAACACTGAAGCTTTCTTT. Translated: CASSDGDRLMNTEAFF.

The chain carries TRBV6-2 or TRBV6-3 and TRBJ2-7; TRBD2 agrees at 7 bases. After removal of 6 bases from V and 4 bases from J, the junction contained 9 bases not matched to a gene. This CDR3 has 14 amino acids. Germline CDR1 is MNHEY and CDR2 is SVGEGT. The CDR3: CASRTGGGRYEQYF. In nucleotides, the CDR3 is TGTGCCAGCAGAACGGGAGGAGGTCGGTACGAGCAGTACTTC.

The rearrangement links TRBV6-2 or TRBV6-3 to TRBJ1-1; D remains unclear. V was clipped by 6 bases and J by 11 bases, with 19 bases between them. Per the germline V gene, CDR1 is MNHEY and CDR2 is SVGEGT. This CDR3 is built from 13 residues. CDR3 sequence (DNA): TGTGCCAGCAGCTTACATGACGGGGTTCGGGCTTTCTTT. It encodes CASSLHDGVRAFF.

Details on this clonotype: The missing conserved phenylalanine or tryptophan at the end of this CDR3 makes a read error likely. This chain uses TRBV28 with TRBJ1-5; D is ambiguous. Trimming removed 10 bases from V and 9 bases from J, with 19 bases in between. CDR3 length: 13 amino acids. From germline, CDR1 is MDHEN and CDR2 SYDVKM. CDR3 in amino acids: CAIQRTRPGPQHL. The CDR3 bases are TGTGCCATCCAAAGGACCAGACCAGGGCCCCAGCATCTT.

The sample holds many counts of this clonotype. The J gene is TRBJ2-2, the V gene TRBV13; D assignment may be TRBD1 or TRBD2 (5 bases each). Germline CDR1 reads PRHDT; CDR2 reads FYEKMQ (reference sequence). This CDR3 has 12 amino acids. V gave up 4 bases and J gave up 7 bases, with 7 bases separating them. The CDR3 here is CASSWDVGELFF. The CDR3 nucleotides are TGTGCCAGCAGCTGGGACGTCGGGGAGCTGTTTTTT.

This clonotype was seen a few times. The chain links TRBV9 to TRBJ2-2; D not certain. The CDR3 has 14 amino acids. Trimming removed 0 bases from V and 6 bases from J, with 9 bases in between. Germline V gene lookup returns CDR1 SGDLS and CDR2 YYNGEE. The CDR3 region is CASSVESGPGELFF. DNA of the CDR3: TGTGCCAGCAGCGTAGAATCCGGGCCCGGGGAGCTGTTTTTT.

As to this clonotype: The missing conserved phenylalanine or tryptophan at the end of this CDR3 makes a read error likely. The chain links TRBV6-2 or TRBV6-3 to TRBJ2-5, with D perhaps being TRBD1 or TRBD2 (5 bases each). The CDR3 has 21 amino acids. Per the germline V gene, CDR1 is MNHEY and CDR2 is SVGEGT. V dropped 2 bases and J dropped 1 base, with 29 bases sitting between them. The CDR3 sequence: CASSYPARGLPWARVQETQYC. Written as DNA, the CDR3 is TGTGCCAGCAGTTACCCAGCTCGAGGACTGCCATGGGCCAGGGTCCAAGAGACCCAGTACTGC.

This clonotype was counted many times. The chain joins TRBV6-2 or TRBV6-3 to TRBJ1-2, with 9 nucleotides matching TRBD1. CDR1 MNHEY and CDR2 SVGEGT come from the germline V gene. There are 15 residues in the CDR3. V lost 4 bases to trimming and J lost 4 bases; unmatched junction nucleotides: 7. The CDR3 region is CASSSWTGVSYGYTF. CDR3 in DNA: TGTGCCAGCAGTTCCTGGACAGGGGTGTCCTATGGCTACACCTTC.

This clonotype was seen only a few times. The chain joins TRBV14 to TRBJ1-5; D perhaps matches TRBD1 (6 bases). This CDR3 has 18 amino acids. The V and J ends lost 0 bases and 0 bases respectively, with 15 bases between them. Germline assignment: CDR1 SGHDN and CDR2 FVKESK. The DNA for the CDR3 is TGTGCCAGCAGCCAAGAAATGACAGGCCGCTATAGCAATCAGCCCCAGCATTTT. Its protein product is CASSQEMTGRYSNQPQHF.

This chain joins TRBV12-5 and TRBJ2-5; D is possibly TRBD1 (7 bases). Germline V CDR1 and CDR2: LGHNT, FRNRAP. This CDR3 spans 14 amino acids. V dropped 5 bases and J dropped 5 bases, with 15 bases sitting between them. CDR3 sequence reads: CASGPSRGVETQYF. CDR3 DNA: TGTGCTAGTGGTCCCTCCAGGGGGGTGGAGACCCAGTACTTC.

The V and J genes are TRBV6-2 or TRBV6-3 and TRBJ1-1; D is uncertain. CDR3 length: 16 residues. The V gene lost 6 bases and the J gene lost 0 bases, with 17 bases spanning the gap. CDR1 is MNHEY, CDR2 SVGEGT, per germline. CDR3 nucleotides: TGTGCCAGCAGACCTACAGCCAGGACTTTGAACACTGAAGCTTTCTTT. Translating it yields CASRPTARTLNTEAFF.

The chain employs TRBV6-4 and TRBJ2-5; TRBD1 matches at 9 bases. The junction had 13 bases not matched to a gene; V was cut back by 6 bases and J by 5 bases. Germline V gives CDR1 MRHNA, CDR2 SNTAGT. The CDR3 is 16 amino acids. The CDR3 loop reads CASSLTGGDPYETQYF. The DNA for the CDR3 is TGTGCCAGCAGCCTTACAGGGGGCGACCCTTATGAGACCCAGTACTTC.

This clonotype was seen ten or more times. The gene calls are TRBV7-3 and TRBJ1-5; 8 bases align to TRBD1. V lost 0 bases to trimming and J lost 6 bases; unmatched junction nucleotides: 16. The CDR3 is 19 residues long. Per the germline V gene, CDR1 is SGHTA and CDR2 is FQGTGA. CDR3 bases: TGTGCCAGCAGCTTAACGGGCAGGGGGCTCGCGTTGCTCGTTCAGCCCCAGCATTTT. Translation: CASSLTGRGLALLVQPQHF.

The rearrangement uses TRBV5-8 and TRBJ2-7, with D possibly TRBD1 on 5 matching bases. Germline V gives CDR1 SGHTS, CDR2 YDEGEE. V lost 7 bases and J 2 bases, leaving 16 bases between the germline ends. The CDR3 has 14 amino acids. The CDR3 protein is CASPRQRTTYEQYF. As DNA, the CDR3 is TGTGCCAGCCCGAGACAGCGTACTACCTACGAGCAGTACTTC.

As regards this clonotype: A much larger clone is a single base away; this may be a read error. This rearrangement joins TRBV5-5 to TRBJ2-5, with D tentatively TRBD1 or TRBD2 (6 bases each). The germline V and J ends were trimmed by 7 bases and 4 bases, with 26 bases remaining between them. There are 17 residues in the CDR3. Looked up from germline, CDR1 is SGHKS and CDR2 is YYEKEE (reference sequence). The CDR3 loop reads CASGPGAGWVGRETQYF. CDR3 DNA: TGTGCCAGCGGCCCGGGGGCAGGGTGGGTAGGGAGAGAGACCCAGTACTTC.

The rearrangement uses TRBV6-1 and TRBJ2-5, with D perhaps TRBD2 (5 bases). This CDR3 is 14 amino acids long. The germline V and J ends were trimmed by 6 bases and 5 bases, with 16 bases remaining between them. Germline V gene data show CDR1 as MNHNS and CDR2 as SASEGT. Written as DNA, the CDR3 is TGTGCCAGCAGAGCGGTGGGCCGAGGGGAGACCCAGTACTTC. It specifies CASRAVGRGETQYF.

The chain is built from TRBV28 and TRBJ2-5; no firm D call. V was clipped by 1 base and J by 5 bases, with 8 bases between them. The CDR3 loop spans 13 amino acids. Germline CDR1 reads MDHEN; CDR2 reads SYDVKM. Here the CDR3 reads CASSLLSRETQYF. In DNA, the CDR3 is TGTGCCAGCAGTTTATTATCGAGGGAGACCCAGTACTTC.

The sample holds many counts of this clonotype. V and J are TRBV5-4 and TRBJ1-5; 7 positions match TRBD1. Germline V gene sequence: CDR1 SGHNT, CDR2 YYREEE (reference sequence). There are 16 residues in the CDR3. V lost 0 bases, J lost 4 bases, and 7 bases stayed unmatched. Here the CDR3 DNA reads TGTGCCAGCAGCTTGGCCCTCAACAGGGGAAATCAGCCCCAGCATTTT. Protein sequence: CASSLALNRGNQPQHF.

This clonotype occurred a few times. This chain joins TRBV28 and TRBJ2-2; D call uncertain. This CDR3 is 15 amino acids long. The ends were cut back, 7 bases at V and 2 bases at J, with 14 bases in the middle. The germline V gene encodes CDR1 MDHEN and CDR2 SYDVKM. For the CDR3, the DNA is TGTGCCAGCACCTCGGGCCGGCTTAACACCGGGGAGCTGTTTTTT. Amino acids: CASTSGRLNTGELFF. The whole variable domain, filled in from reference TRBV28 and TRBJ2-2, reads DVKVTQSSRYLVKRTGEKVFLECVQDMDHENMFWYRQDPGLGLRLIYFSYDVKMKEKGDIPEGYSVSREKKERFSLILESASTNQTSMYLCASTSGRLNTGELFFGEGSRLTVL.

This clonotype has ten or more counts. This chain links TRBV6-5 with TRBJ1-3, with TRBD1 matching 10 bases. V dropped 2 bases and J dropped 8; count of bases not matched to a gene: 12. The CDR3 runs to 17 residues. Germline loops: CDR1 MNHEY, CDR2 SVGAGI. Here the CDR3 reads CASSYGATGGNGYTIYF. The CDR3 DNA reads TGTGCCAGCAGTTACGGCGCGACAGGGGGCAACGGCTACACCATATATTTT.

This chain links TRBV11-1 with TRBJ2-7; a possible D gene is TRBD2 (6 bases). This CDR3 spans 18 amino acids. The germline V and J ends were trimmed by 0 bases and 0 bases, with 18 bases remaining between them. Germline V gene data show CDR1 as SGHAT and CDR2 as FQDESV (reference sequence). CDR3 sequence reads: CASSLARDSLGDSYEQYF. CDR3 coding DNA: TGTGCCAGCAGCTTAGCCCGGGACTCCCTCGGGGACTCCTACGAGCAGTACTTC.

Ten or more counts support this clonotype. The chain has TRBV6-5 and TRBJ2-7, with D tentatively TRBD2 (7 bases). Per the germline V gene, CDR1 is MNHEY and CDR2 is SVGAGI. The CDR3 has 15 amino acids. The ends were cut back, 2 bases at V and 0 bases at J, with 11 bases in the middle. CDR3 residues: CASSYMAGASYEQYF. For the CDR3, the DNA is TGTGCCAGCAGTTACATGGCGGGGGCCTCCTACGAGCAGTACTTC.